The text below deals with one TCR beta chain. Antigen specificity is unknown. This sample was included in a study of shared clonotypes between healthy human individuals. Ten immunoSEQ deep assay plates were used to sequence the DNA of unsorted PBMCs. Sequencing used immunoSEQ multiplex PCR; TCRdb keeps in-frame clones, though not all of them. Among fewer than 600,000 clones, around 80% were seen once, and the ten largest hold about 12%. Per germline, CDR1 MNHEY and CDR2 SMNVEV (reference sequence). The CDR3 covers 13 residues. Trimming pared 3 bases from V and 8 bases from J, leaving 13 bases between. Findings of the study overall: A small donor pool kept down the genetic and exposure-history diversity that was represented.

Sample: PBMCs. The genes are TRBV27 and TRBJ1-2; TRBD1 might be the D (6 bases). This sequence originates from a woman aged 40-49 years in good health. Some clones in this sample may be carry-over from other donors' samples. The CDR3 nucleotides read TGTGCCAGCAGTTTCCCCGACAGGAAGGGCTACACCTTC. It codes for CASSFPDRKGYTF.